A selection of T cell receptor beta chains follows, all from one sample in a study of CD8+ T cells in alopecia areata. The assay was immunoSEQ multiplex PCR, and TCRdb's table has in-frame clones only and misses some. The sample has 150,000 to 250,000 clones; 55% to 70% are singletons. Sample: CD4+ T cells sorted from blood, taken at week 4, from a patient treated with tofacitinib. These receptors all come from a human donor with alopecia areata. Both conserved end residues are part of each CDR3. The size of a clone is reported for some rows only, either as once, few or many, or as a class for expanded clones.

TRBJ1-1 | - | TRBV4-1 | CASSQGLGVKNTEAFF
TRBJ2-7 | few | TRBV28 | CASSLPVSYEQYF
TRBJ2-4 | - | TRBV29-1 | CSGIKGQLAKNIQYF
TRBJ2-5 | once | TRBV25-1 | CASRGGGGQETQYF
TRBJ1-2 | few | TRBV7-9 | CASSRGQGNPSKGYTF
TRBJ2-7 | few | TRBV2 | CASSGTGGYEQYF
TRBJ1-2 | - | TRBV30 | CAWSAAGYGYTF
TRBJ2-5 | few | TRBV4-1 | CASSQDSGERYQETQYF
TRBJ1-4 | - | TRBV4-1 | CASSQTGVGEKLFF
TRBJ1-1 | - | TRBV7-2 | CASIPVWGEMSTEAFF